What follows are 13 T cell receptor beta chains derived from one specimen sequenced in a study of blood T cell repertoires in COVID-19. Sequencing used immunoSEQ multiplex PCR; TCRdb keeps in-frame clones, though not all of them. This repertoire shows about 280,000 clones, 80% to 90% found once; its top ten account for over 10%. Sequencing was performed on peripheral blood. The receptor source for this set is a woman in her sixties or seventies with COVID-19, enrolled during active disease.

A few counts support this clone. The chain joins TRBV18 to TRBJ1-1; no definite D call. The germline CDR1 and CDR2 sequences are KGHSH and LQKENI. The CDR3 runs 14 residues. With 2 bases removed from V and 0 bases from J, the gap between germline ends came to 7 bases. CDR3 DNA sequence: TGTGCCAGCTCACCAACGGGAATGAACACTGAAGCTTTCTTT. It yields the protein CASSPTGMNTEAFF. Drawing the rest from reference TRBV18 and TRBJ1-1, the complete variable domain is NAGVMQNPRHLVRRRGQEARLRCSPMKGHSHVYWYRQLPEEGLKFMVYLQKENIIDESGMPKERFSAEFPKEGPSILRIQQVVRGDSAAYFCASSPTGMNTEAFFGQGTRLTVV.

This clone appeared a single time. This chain links TRBV30 with TRBJ2-5; TRBD2 aligns across 10 bases. The CDR3 sequence is 15 residues long. Germline assignment: CDR1 GTSNPN and CDR2 SVGIG (reference sequence). J was trimmed by 5 bases and V by 3 bases; bases with no gene match: 9. The CDR3 loop reads CAWSQSGGARETQYF. Here the CDR3 DNA reads TGTGCCTGGAGCCAGAGCGGGGGGGCTAGGGAGACCCAGTACTTC.

V is TRBV6-1 and J is TRBJ1-1; D is unresolved. The CDR3 runs to 14 residues. The germline gives CDR1 MNHNS, CDR2 SASEGT. The germline V and J ends were trimmed by 1 base and 3 bases, with 9 bases remaining between them. CDR3 loop: CASSEETRYTEAFF. Here the CDR3 DNA reads TGTGCCAGCAGTGAAGAAACGCGATACACTGAAGCTTTCTTT.

This chain joins TRBV6-1 and TRBJ1-5; possible D gene TRBD1, 5 bases. The CDR3 has 19 amino acids. Germline CDR1 is MNHNS and CDR2 is SASEGT. The V gene lost 3 bases and the J gene lost 5 bases, with 26 bases spanning the gap. The CDR3 sequence: CASSDPRWTPSRKDQPQHF. DNA for the CDR3: TGTGCCAGCAGTGACCCCCGGTGGACACCTTCGCGCAAGGATCAGCCCCAGCATTTT.

This chain links TRBV7-9 with TRBJ1-1; the match to TRBD1 covers 12 bases. Trimming cost V 5 bases and J 10 bases; bases outside gene matches: 5. Germline V lookup: CDR1 SEHNR, CDR2 FQNEAQ (reference sequence). The CDR3 length is 13 residues. This CDR3 reads CASSTGQGAVAFF. The CDR3 DNA follows: TGTGCCAGCAGCACGGGACAGGGGGCTGTAGCTTTCTTT.

This clone appeared once. This chain uses TRBV12-3 or TRBV12-4 with TRBJ2-5, with TRBD1 matching 7 bases. Losses at the gene ends were 6 bases for V and 1 base for J; bases not matched to a gene: 2. The CDR3 covers 13 residues. This CDR3 is CASSTGVQETQYF. The DNA of the CDR3 is TGTGCCAGCAGCACAGGGGTCCAAGAGACCCAGTACTTC.

The chain has TRBV5-1 and TRBJ2-1; 7 bases map to TRBD2. Germline CDR1 is SGHRS and CDR2 is YFSETQ. The junction had 7 bases not matched to a gene; V was cut back by 4 bases and J by 6 bases. There are 14 residues in the CDR3. CDR3 sequence reads: CASSQSLATNEQFF. The CDR3 bases are TGCGCCAGCAGCCAATCACTAGCGACCAATGAGCAGTTCTTC. Together with reference TRBV5-1 and TRBJ2-1, the CDR3 gives the full variable domain: KAGVTQTPRYLIKTRGQQVTLSCSPISGHRSVSWYQQTPGQGLQFLFEYFSETQRNKGNFPGRFSGRQFSNSRSEMNVSTLELGDSALYLCASSQSLATNEQFFGPGTRLTVL.

In this sample, this clone turned up once. The chain recombines TRBV27 with TRBJ1-1, with 11 positions matching TRBD1. The germline CDR1 and CDR2 sequences are MNHEY and SMNVEV (reference sequence). CDR3 length: 14 residues. The V gene end was trimmed by 5 bases and the J gene end by 4 bases; junction bases not matched to a gene: 3. The DNA of the CDR3 is TGTGCCAGCAGTGGGACAGGGGGGTTCACTGAAGCTTTCTTT. Translated: CASSGTGGFTEAFF.

This clone was seen a handful of times. The chain employs TRBV5-1 and TRBJ2-1; TRBD2 aligns across 7 bases. The ends lost 4 bases at V and 4 bases at J; junction bases unmatched: 5. CDR1 and CDR2 (germline): SGHRS, YFSETQ. The length of the CDR3 is 14 residues. The CDR3 is CASSPGTIYNEQFF. The CDR3, as DNA: TGCGCCAGCAGCCCGGGGACTATTTACAATGAGCAGTTCTTC.

The chain has TRBV10-1 and TRBJ1-1, with a weak D call TRBD1 (6 bases). CDR1 and CDR2 from the germline V gene are WNHNN and SYGVQD (reference sequence). The ends were cut back, 3 bases at V and 6 bases at J, with 14 bases in the middle. The CDR3 covers 14 residues. CDR3 loop: CASSDRTERAEAFF. CDR3 nucleotide sequence: TGCGCCAGCAGTGACCGGACAGAGAGGGCTGAAGCTTTCTTT.

The chain links TRBV4-2 to TRBJ1-2; D is undetermined. The V gene's germline CDR1 is LGHNA and CDR2 YNFKEQ. This CDR3 has 14 residues. The ends were cut back, 0 bases at V and 4 bases at J, with 9 bases in the middle. As DNA, the CDR3 is TGTGCCAGCAGCCAAGATTTCAGAGGCTATGGCTACACCTTC. This codes for CASSQDFRGYGYTF.

This sequence joins TRBV7-2 and TRBJ2-5; TRBD1 aligns across 8 bases. In germline, CDR1 is SGHTA, CDR2 FQGNSA. Trimming cost V 5 bases and J 2 bases; bases outside gene matches: 4. This CDR3 region has 14 residues. CDR3 sequence reads: CASSERTGQETQYF. The CDR3 DNA sequence: TGTGCCAGCAGCGAGAGGACAGGGCAAGAGACCCAGTACTTC.

The chain recombines TRBV6-5 with TRBJ1-2; D unclear. CDR1 is MNHEY, CDR2 SVGAGI, per germline. This CDR3 is 13 amino acids long. With 2 bases removed from V and 8 bases from J, the gap between germline ends came to 12 bases. In DNA form, the CDR3 reads TGTGCCAGCAGTTACCTAGTGGTTGGAGGCTACACCTTC. Translated, it gives CASSYLVVGGYTF.